This passage covers 30 T cell receptor beta chains from one sample sequenced in a study of blood T cell repertoires in COVID-19. The method was immunoSEQ multiplex PCR; TCRdb's version includes in-frame clones alone and lacks a portion of them. The table lists fewer than 350,000 clones, 70% to 90% of them singletons, with roughly 7.8% in the top ten. The sequenced material came from peripheral blood. All receptors come from a human donor in a cohort sampled during active COVID-19.

The V call is TRBV7-9, the J call TRBJ1-4; 8 bases line up with TRBD1. The CDR3 consists of 15 residues. Germline assignment: CDR1 SEHNR and CDR2 FQNEAQ (reference sequence). Trimming removed 5 bases from V and 6 bases from J; junction bases left unmatched: 8. Here the CDR3 reads CASSTRDRKDEKLFF. CDR3 DNA sequence: TGTGCCAGCAGCACCAGGGACAGGAAAGATGAAAAACTGTTTTTT.

Turning to this clone: Compared with germline, one end of the junction differs, possibly owing to a read error. This rearrangement joins TRBV3-1 (or the pseudogene TRBV3-2) to TRBJ2-2, with D possibly TRBD2 on 6 matching bases. The CDR3 totals 16 residues. In germline, CDR1 is LGHDT, CDR2 YNNKEL (reference sequence). CDR3 bases: TGTGCCAGCACCGCTAAGGTGGGGGGAGTTCGCCGGGGAGCTGTTTTT. This codes for CASTAKVGGVRRGAVF.

The genes are TRBV7-9 and TRBJ1-5; 7 bases are a match to TRBD1. The CDR3 totals 12 residues. Germline assignment: CDR1 SEHNR and CDR2 FQNEAQ (reference sequence). V shed 10 bases, J shed 4 bases, and the junction held 4 bases outside the gene matches. Here the CDR3 DNA reads TGTGCCACAGGGGGACCAAATCAGCCCCAGCATTTT. Translated: CATGGPNQPQHF.

In this sample, this clone turned up once. The V and J genes are TRBV7-6 and TRBJ1-3; possible D gene TRBD1, 6 bases. Looked up from germline, CDR1 is SGHVS and CDR2 is FNYEAQ. V was shortened by 6 bases and J by 0 bases, with 27 bases between the two germline ends. The length of the CDR3 is 20 residues. CDR3 bases: TGTGCCAGCAGGGGAGCAGGGGCAATGCTTACTTTCCTCTCTGGAAACACCATATATTTT. This encodes CASRGAGAMLTFLSGNTIYF. Looking up the rest from reference TRBV7-6 and TRBJ1-3 gives the full variable domain: GAGVSQSPRYKVTKRGQDVALRCDPISGHVSLYWYRQALGQGPEFLTYFNYEAQQDKSGLPNDRFSAERPEGSISTLTIQRTEQRDSAMYRCASRGAGAMLTFLSGNTIYFGEGSWLTVV.

This clone was counted once. This chain uses TRBV7-9 with TRBJ1-1; D gene uncertain. Trimming left V 5 bases short and J 6 bases short, with 10 bases between. CDR3 length: 12 amino acids. Germline loops: CDR1 SEHNR, CDR2 FQNEAQ (reference sequence). CDR3 DNA: TGTGCCAGCAGCATAATCGGGGCTGAAGCTTTCTTT. Protein sequence: CASSIIGAEAFF.

In its sample, this clone was seen a few times. The CDR3 DNA sequence: TGTGCCAGCAGCCAATACCTACCCGGGGGGAATGAGCAGTTCTTC. Its protein product is CASSQYLPGGNEQFF. The V gene is TRBV3-1 (or the pseudogene TRBV3-2), the J gene TRBJ2-1, with 7 bases that match TRBD2. The germline V gene has CDR1 LGHDT and CDR2 YNNKEL (reference sequence). CDR3 length equals 15 residues. The junction had 8 bases not matched to a gene; V was cut back by 2 bases and J by 7 bases.

The rearrangement uses TRBV14 and TRBJ1-1; D is unresolved. The CDR3 runs 15 residues. The V end was cut by 5 bases, the J end by 1 base, with 14 bases between. The V gene's germline CDR1 is SGHDN and CDR2 FVKESK. CDR3 sequence reads: CASSKLREGNTEAFF. The CDR3 DNA reads TGTGCCAGCAGCAAACTTCGGGAAGGGAACACTGAAGCTTTCTTT.

This chain links TRBV7-9 with TRBJ2-7, with D tentatively TRBD1 (6 bases). V shed 5 bases and J shed 0 bases, with 14 bases lying between them. Germline assignment: CDR1 SEHNR and CDR2 FQNEAQ (reference sequence). The length of the CDR3 is 15 residues. The CDR3 sequence is CASSGPDSSSYEQYF. CDR3 coding DNA: TGTGCCAGCAGCGGCCCGGACAGTAGCTCCTACGAGCAGTACTTC. Drawing the rest from reference TRBV7-9 and TRBJ2-7, the complete variable domain is DTGVSQNPRHKITKRGQNVTFRCDPISEHNRLYWYRQTLGQGPEFLTYFQNEAQLEKSRLLSDRFSAERPKGSFSTLEIQRTEQGDSAMYLCASSGPDSSSYEQYFGPGTRLTVT.

In DNA form, the CDR3 reads TGTGCCATCAGTGATAGCAAGGAGACCCAGTACTTC. Its translation: CAISDSKETQYF. V is TRBV10-3 and J is TRBJ2-5, with unresolved D. This CDR3 comprises 12 residues. CDR1 is ENHRY and CDR2 is SYGVKD in the germline V gene. Trimming removed 3 bases at V and 5 bases at J, with 7 bases between.

This clone was seen only once. The CDR3 region has the DNA TGTGCCAGCAGTGGTGACACCAATAATTCACCCCTCCACTTT. Translation: CASSGDTNNSPLHF. This chain uses TRBV25-1 with TRBJ1-6; D uncertain. V dropped 4 bases and J dropped 5 bases, with 9 bases sitting between them. Germline V gene data show CDR1 as MGHDK and CDR2 as SYGVNS. The CDR3 has 14 residues.

The chain carries TRBV5-1 and TRBJ1-5; D is ambiguous. There are 15 residues in the CDR3. Germline-derived CDR1 and CDR2 are SGHRS and YFSETQ. V lost 0 bases, J lost 3 bases, and 10 bases lay in between. CDR3 loop: CASSLGLAPNQPQHF. CDR3 DNA: TGCGCCAGCAGCTTGGGATTGGCTCCCAATCAGCCCCAGCATTTT.

This chain joins TRBV19 and TRBJ1-4; possible D gene TRBD1, 5 bases. The germline V and J ends were trimmed by 5 bases and 6 bases, with 10 bases remaining between them. There are 13 residues in the CDR3. Germline values: CDR1 LNHDA, CDR2 SQIVND (reference sequence). The CDR3 protein is CASSDRTHEKLFF. For the CDR3, the DNA is TGTGCCAGTAGTGACCGGACACATGAAAAACTGTTTTTT.

This clone was picked up a small number of times. Within the sample, other DNA sequences also encode this same CDR3. This rearrangement joins TRBV14 to TRBJ2-7, with 7 nucleotides matching TRBD2. The CDR3 contains 12 residues. Germline values: CDR1 SGHDN, CDR2 FVKESK. V lost 4 bases and J lost 4; bases outside the gene matches: 1. The CDR3 loop is CASSRAGYEQYF. The CDR3 DNA reads TGTGCCAGCAGCCGAGCGGGGTACGAGCAGTACTTC.

The chain has TRBV19 and TRBJ1-6, with D perhaps matching TRBD1 (6 bases). Per germline, CDR1 LNHDA and CDR2 SQIVND (reference sequence). CDR3 length: 15 residues. Trimming removed 6 bases at V and 4 bases at J, with 13 bases between. The CDR3 reads CASSEADSYNSPLHF. Here the CDR3 DNA reads TGTGCCAGTAGCGAAGCGGACAGTTATAATTCACCCCTCCACTTT. The full variable domain, completed using reference TRBV19 and TRBJ1-6, is DGGITQSPKYLFRKEGQNVTLSCEQNLNHDAMYWYRQDPGQGLRLIYYSQIVNDFQKGDIAEGYSVSREKKESFPLTVTSAQKNPTAFYLCASSEADSYNSPLHFGNGTRLTVT.

The chain has TRBV6-2 or TRBV6-3 and TRBJ1-2; no reliable D call. CDR1 is MNHEY and CDR2 is SVGEGT in the germline V gene. Between the trimmed V and J ends, which lost 7 bases and 4 bases, there was a span of 22 bases. CDR3 size: 16 residues. As DNA, the CDR3 is TGTGCCAGCATCCCGAAGGGAGGCTTTAGCCTCTATGGCTACACCTTC. Encoded protein: CASIPKGGFSLYGYTF.

This chain links TRBV19 with TRBJ2-2; TRBD2 matches 12 bases. Germline CDR1 reads LNHDA; CDR2 reads SQIVND (reference sequence). Trimming at V came to 5 bases and at J to 7 bases, leaving 8 bases not matched to a gene. CDR3 size: 16 residues. This CDR3 is CASSFWTSGTGGELFF. The CDR3 region has the DNA TGTGCCAGTAGTTTCTGGACTAGCGGGACCGGCGGGGAGCTGTTTTTT.

The chain combines TRBV11-2 with TRBJ1-2, with D unresolved. The CDR3 covers 14 residues. The V end lost 3 bases, the J end lost 2 bases, and 10 bases lay between the germline ends. Germline values: CDR1 SGHAT, CDR2 FQNNGV. The CDR3, as DNA: TGTGCCAGCAGCTTGGGCGCTGGCAACTATGGCTACACCTTC. Residues: CASSLGAGNYGYTF.

The chain recombines TRBV18 with TRBJ1-2, with a weak D call TRBD1 (5 bases). The germline V gene has CDR1 KGHSH and CDR2 LQKENI. The CDR3 extends over 15 amino acids. V was clipped by 2 bases and J by 5 bases, with 15 bases between them. CDR3 sequence (DNA): TGTGCCAGCTCACCAGGGGCAGGCATCAAGTATGGCTACACCTTC. It translates to CASSPGAGIKYGYTF.

This rearrangement joins TRBV6-5 to TRBJ2-7; 11 bases align to TRBD1. The CDR3 loop spans 15 amino acids. V shed 4 bases and J 3 bases; nucleotides not matched to a gene: 5. Per the germline V gene, CDR1 is MNHEY and CDR2 is SVGAGI. Here the CDR3 DNA reads TGTGCCAGCAGTTCCCCGGGACAGGGGGTCTACGAGCAGTACTTC. It codes for CASSSPGQGVYEQYF.

This clone has more than one count but fewer than ten. The chain couples TRBV2 to TRBJ1-5, with 9 positions matching TRBD1. Germline V gene lookup returns CDR1 SNHLY and CDR2 FYNNEI. The CDR3 length is 15 residues. Trimming at V came to 0 bases and at J to 4 bases, leaving 1 base not matched to a gene. The DNA for the CDR3 is TGTGCCAGCAGTGAAGCTGGGACAGGGAATCAGCCCCAGCATTTT. Amino acid sequence: CASSEAGTGNQPQHF.

The genes are TRBV20-1 and TRBJ2-1; 10 positions agree with TRBD2. Germline V gene data show CDR1 as DFQATT and CDR2 as SNEGSKA (reference sequence). J gave up 3 bases and V 3 bases, and 8 bases lay outside the gene matches. CDR3 size: 16 residues. CDR3: CSASPRLAGFYNEQFF. The CDR3 nucleotides read TGCAGTGCTAGTCCCCGACTAGCGGGTTTCTACAATGAGCAGTTCTTC.

This rearrangement joins TRBV15 to TRBJ2-7, with TRBD2 as a possible D gene (7 bases). Trimming took 8 bases from V and 7 from J, leaving 24 bases between them. Per germline, CDR1 LNHNV and CDR2 YYDKDF (reference sequence). The CDR3 has 15 amino acids. CDR3 coding DNA: TGTGCCACCGCCCCCCGAGGGCGGGGGCGAGGGGAGCAGTACTTC. Translated: CATAPRGRGRGEQYF.

CDR3 DNA: TGCGCCAGCAGCCAAGAGGTCGGACAGGCAAATGGCTACACCTTC. Translated, it gives CASSQEVGQANGYTF. This chain uses TRBV4-1 with TRBJ1-2, with 7 bases fitting TRBD1. This CDR3 has 15 amino acids. Germline V gives CDR1 MGHRA, CDR2 YSYEKL. J was trimmed by 6 bases and V by 0 bases; bases with no gene match: 7.

The chain joins TRBV6-1 to TRBJ1-2, with D possibly being TRBD1 (5 bases). V was trimmed by 2 bases and J by 2 bases, leaving 12 bases between them. From germline, CDR1 is MNHNS and CDR2 SASEGT. This CDR3 is built from 15 residues. CDR3 region: CASSERAGINYGYTF. For the CDR3, the DNA is TGTGCCAGCAGTGAAAGAGCAGGGATAAACTATGGCTACACCTTC.

The chain recombines TRBV5-1 with TRBJ2-7; TRBD2 aligns across 10 bases. The CDR3 runs to 13 residues. The ends lost 5 bases at V and 3 bases at J; junction bases unmatched: 2. From germline, CDR1 is SGHRS and CDR2 YFSETQ. CDR3 in amino acids: CASSRLAGYEQYF. In DNA form, the CDR3 reads TGCGCCAGCAGTAGACTAGCGGGCTACGAGCAGTACTTC.

The rearrangement joins TRBV28 to TRBJ1-5; D is unclear. There are 12 residues in the CDR3. From germline, CDR1 is MDHEN and CDR2 SYDVKM. Trimming shortened V by 4 bases and J by 8 bases, and 9 bases separated the two germline ends. CDR3 in DNA: TGTGCCAGCAGTTCCGGGAAGGAGCCCCAGCATTTT. It yields the protein CASSSGKEPQHF.

J is TRBJ2-7 and V is TRBV9, with D possibly being TRBD2 (7 bases). The germline V gene has CDR1 SGDLS and CDR2 YYNGEE. There are 15 residues in the CDR3. V dropped 0 bases and J dropped 7 bases, with 17 bases sitting between them. CDR3 amino acids: CASSVGGAGAREQYF. The CDR3 DNA reads TGTGCCAGCAGCGTAGGCGGCGCGGGGGCAAGGGAGCAGTACTTC. The whole variable domain, filled in from reference TRBV9 and TRBJ2-7, reads DSGVTQTPKHLITATGQRVTLRCSPRSGDLSVYWYQQSLDQGLQFLIQYYNGEERAKGNILERFSAQQFPDLHSELNLSSLELGDSALYFCASSVGGAGAREQYFGPGTRLTVT.

This chain links TRBV9 with TRBJ2-6; D remains unclear. Trimming pared 0 bases from V and 0 bases from J, leaving 4 bases between. In germline, CDR1 is SGDLS, CDR2 YYNGEE. The CDR3 loop spans 15 amino acids. The CDR3 nucleotides are TGTGCCAGCAGCGTAGACAGCTCTGGGGCCAACGTCCTGACTTTC. This gives the protein CASSVDSSGANVLTF.

The rearrangement joins TRBV12-5 to TRBJ1-5; 8 bases are shared with TRBD1. There are 13 residues in the CDR3. Per germline, CDR1 LGHNT and CDR2 FRNRAP. With 2 bases clipped from V and 8 bases from J, the junction kept 2 bases outside the gene matches. In DNA form, the CDR3 reads TGTGCTAGTGGTTTGACAGGGGGTAAGCCCCAGCATTTT. The encoded protein is CASGLTGGKPQHF.

V gene TRBV6-4 combines with J gene TRBJ1-6; D is perhaps TRBD1 (6 bases). Trimming cost V 3 bases and J 9 bases, with 12 bases left between them. Germline CDR1 is MRHNA and CDR2 is SNTAGT. The CDR3 extends over 14 amino acids. Written as DNA, the CDR3 is TGTGCCAGCAGTGAATGGGGGGGCGGTTCACCCCTCCACTTT. It codes for CASSEWGGGSPLHF.